Below are 17 T cell receptor beta chains sequenced from a single sample in a study of regulatory T cells in long-lasting Graves disease. Arm-PCR of CDR3 regions with iRepertoire HTBI primers generated TCR beta libraries. TCRdb re-analysed the multiplex PCR reads in MiXCR, keeping a single row per CDR3 protein. There are 350,000 to 550,000 distinct CDR3 sequences in the sample; 13% to 15% occur only once, and more than 15% lies in the top ten. Time point noted: newly diagnosed GD, antithyroid drugs for less than 3 months. Generation of the TCR library employed RNA extracted from PBMCs. A further study also used this sample, focusing on T cells in Graves' hyperthyroidism and ophthalmopathy.

The sequenced sample was peripheral blood mononuclear cells (PBMCs), obtained at new diagnosis, from a patient treated with antithyroid drugs. These receptors came from a woman aged 45 to 65 with Graves disease.

Many counts were recorded for this clonotype. This sequence joins TRBV28 and TRBJ2-5; D is undetermined. The CDR3 has 14 amino acids. The V gene's germline CDR1 is MDHEN and CDR2 SYDVKM. Trimming removed 7 bases from V and 5 bases from J, with 17 bases in between. DNA for the CDR3: TGTGCCAGCATCCCGTCGATGGCGTCCGAGACCCAGTACTTC. Encoded protein: CASIPSMASETQYF.

The chain couples TRBV11-2 to TRBJ2-7, with TRBD2 identical over 14 bases. Per germline, CDR1 SGHAT and CDR2 FQNNGV. CDR3 size: 18 residues. With V trimmed by 6 bases and J by 7 bases, 17 bases remained unmatched. In DNA, the CDR3 is TGTGCCAGCAGTTACTCCGTGGGGCCGGGACTAGCGGGAGTAGAGCAGTACTTC. This encodes CASSYSVGPGLAGVEQYF.

This clonotype was counted only a few times. A junction end diverges from the germline sequence, so it may reflect a read error. This chain joins TRBV18 and TRBJ2-3; D unclear. CDR1 KGHSH and CDR2 LQKENI come from the germline V gene. CDR3 length equals 12 residues. The CDR3 reads CASPPLLDTQYF. CDR3 DNA sequence: TGTGCCAGCCCACCACTATTAGATACGCAGTATTTT.

V and J are TRBV7-9 and TRBJ2-5, with 9 positions matching TRBD2. Per germline, CDR1 SEHNR and CDR2 FQNEAQ (reference sequence). Trimming at V came to 1 base and at J to 1 base, leaving 4 bases not matched to a gene. The CDR3 consists of 16 residues. The CDR3 region is CASSLEALAGQETQYF. The CDR3 coding sequence is TGTGCCAGCAGCTTAGAAGCACTAGCGGGCCAAGAGACCCAGTACTTC.

This clonotype has ten or more counts. This chain joins TRBV11-2 and TRBJ1-5, with D possibly TRBD1 on 6 matching bases. Germline V gives CDR1 SGHAT, CDR2 FQNNGV. The V and J ends lost 5 bases and 2 bases respectively, with 13 bases between them. The CDR3 totals 15 residues. CDR3 coding DNA: TGTGCCAGCAGCCTACAGGGATGGGGCAATCAGCCCCAGCATTTT. This gives the protein CASSLQGWGNQPQHF.

There are many counts of this clonotype. The genes are TRBV10-1 and TRBJ2-1, with 10 nucleotides matching TRBD1. V lost 5 bases and J lost 8; bases outside the gene matches: 9. This CDR3 region has 15 residues. In germline, CDR1 is WNHNN, CDR2 SYGVQD (reference sequence). The CDR3 DNA is TGCGCCAGCAGTACCTTGGGACAGGGGCAGGATGAGCAGTTCTTC. Translation: CASSTLGQGQDEQFF.

This clonotype was recorded many times. This rearrangement joins TRBV7-9 to TRBJ2-5, with 8 bases aligning to TRBD2. Looked up from germline, CDR1 is SEHNR and CDR2 is FQNEAQ (reference sequence). The CDR3 is 17 amino acids. Trimming at V came to 4 bases and at J to 2 bases, leaving 12 bases not matched to a gene. The CDR3 DNA reads as TGTGCCAGCAGCTCCTCCGGGACTAGGGGGTTTCAAGAGACCCAGTACTTC. As protein: CASSSSGTRGFQETQYF.

The chain joins TRBV19 to TRBJ2-3; D remains unclear. Germline V gene lookup returns CDR1 LNHDA and CDR2 SQIVND (reference sequence). The CDR3 has 14 residues. Trimming removed 5 bases at V and 0 bases at J, with 9 bases between. CDR3 in DNA: TGTGCCAGTAGTCGGGCCTCTAGCACAGATACGCAGTATTTT. Amino acid sequence: CASSRASSTDTQYF.

For this clonotype: The CDR3 does not close with the conserved phenylalanine or tryptophan, likely indicating a read error. V usage is TRBV20-1 and J usage is TRBJ2-3; TRBD2 aligns across 10 bases. Losses at the gene ends were 3 bases for V and 4 bases for J; bases not matched to a gene: 7. The length of the CDR3 is 15 residues. The germline CDR1 and CDR2 sequences are DFQATT and SNEGSKA (reference sequence). This CDR3 reads CSARSLAGAADTQYL. Here the CDR3 DNA reads TGCAGTGCTAGGAGTCTAGCGGGAGCCGCAGATACGCAGTATTTA.

This clonotype was seen more than once but under ten times. The J gene is TRBJ2-1, the V gene TRBV30; 10 bases map to TRBD2. The CDR3 has 13 amino acids. Trimming took 8 bases from V and 4 from J; bases not matched to a gene: 5. Germline V lookup: CDR1 GTSNPN, CDR2 SVGIG (reference sequence). CDR3 sequence: CATTSGAYNEQFF. The CDR3, as DNA: TGTGCCACAACTAGCGGGGCATACAATGAGCAGTTCTTC. Full variable domain (rest looked up from reference TRBV30 and TRBJ2-1): SQTIHQWPATLVQPVGSPLSLECTVEGTSNPNLYWYRQAAGRGLQLLFYSVGIGQISSEVPQNLSASRPQDRQFILSSKKLLLSDSGFYLCATTSGAYNEQFFGPGTRLTVL.

Ten or more counts support this clonotype. The J gene is TRBJ2-3, the V gene TRBV11-3, with 8 bases matching TRBD2. The junction had 7 bases not matched to a gene; V was cut back by 5 bases and J by 0 bases. Germline V gene lookup returns CDR1 SGHNT and CDR2 YENEEA. The CDR3 spans 16 residues. This chain's CDR3 is CASSPGLALSTDTQYF. CDR3 DNA sequence: TGTGCCAGCAGCCCCGGACTAGCTCTTAGCACAGATACGCAGTATTTT.

This clonotype was picked up many times. J is TRBJ2-7 and V is TRBV28; TRBD1 matches 8 bases. CDR1 and CDR2 from the germline V gene are MDHEN and SYDVKM. Unmatched junction bases numbered 6, after V lost 3 bases and J lost 2 bases. This CDR3 is 15 amino acids long. CDR3 in amino acids: CASSLGWDRTYEQYF. Written as DNA, the CDR3 is TGTGCCAGCAGTTTGGGGTGGGACAGGACCTACGAGCAGTACTTC.

This clonotype was counted ten times or more. The chain combines TRBV6-1 with TRBJ1-1, with D unresolved. This CDR3 contains 12 residues. V was trimmed by 6 bases and J by 2 bases, leaving 7 bases between them. Germline V gene data show CDR1 as MNHNS and CDR2 as SASEGT. CDR3 protein: CASSMYNTEAFF. DNA for the CDR3: TGTGCCAGCAGCATGTATAACACTGAAGCTTTCTTT.

This clonotype has a count of ten or more. CDR3 sequence (DNA): TGTGCCAGCAGTAAATCCGGGACAGGGAGAACAGATACGCAGTATTTT. This gives the protein CASSKSGTGRTDTQYF. The chain has TRBV27 and TRBJ2-3, with 9 bases that match TRBD1. Losses at the gene ends were 5 bases for V and 3 bases for J; bases not matched to a gene: 9. Germline V lookup: CDR1 MNHEY, CDR2 SMNVEV (reference sequence). The CDR3 runs 16 residues.

This clonotype was seen repeatedly, ten times or more. This sequence joins TRBV3-1 and TRBJ2-1; 14 bases align to TRBD2. The germline V gene has CDR1 LGHDT and CDR2 YNNKEL (reference sequence). Trimming cost V 3 bases and J 12 bases; bases outside gene matches: 13. CDR3 size: 17 residues. CDR3 nucleotide sequence: TGTGCCAGCAGCCAGATCGCCCGGGGACTAGCGGGAGCCTGGCAGTTCTTC. It codes for CASSQIARGLAGAWQFF.

This clonotype was observed a few times. This rearrangement joins TRBV2 to TRBJ1-5; possible D gene TRBD1, 5 bases. The CDR3 is made up of 15 amino acids. Trimming cost V 7 bases and J 4 bases, with 17 bases left between them. CDR1 is SNHLY and CDR2 is FYNNEI in the germline V gene. The CDR3: CASTIGGSENQPQHF. The CDR3 DNA reads as TGTGCCAGCACGATCGGGGGGTCGGAAAATCAGCCCCAGCATTTT.

This clonotype was seen many times. This chain uses TRBV12-3 or TRBV12-4 with TRBJ2-1; possible D gene TRBD2, 6 bases. This CDR3 region has 15 residues. Trimming took off 7 bases at V and 1 base at J, with 14 bases between the two ends. The CDR3 reads CASIQGAGSYNEQFF. The CDR3 DNA reads TGTGCCAGCATTCAAGGGGCGGGGTCCTACAATGAGCAGTTCTTC.